The 29 T cell receptor beta chains reported below all come from one sample, sequenced in a study of T cell repertoires in cytomegalovirus infection. No antigen has been identified for these receptors. TCRdb re-called the reads through MiXCR, storing one row per CDR3 protein. The sample yields hundreds of thousands of distinct CDR3 sequences, 30% to 35% seen once. Sequenced here: cultured PBMCs, sampled from culture after CMV antigen stimulation. The origin of the receptors is a human donor in good health (CMV status not recorded). Some clones in this sample may be carry-over from other donors' samples.

In nucleotides, the CDR3 is TGTGCCAGCAGCTTTGGACAGCAGGGTCAGCCCCAGCATTTT. This sequence encodes CASSFGQQGQPQHF. The rearrangement links TRBV7-9 to TRBJ1-5; TRBD1 might be the D (6 bases). The CDR3 runs 14 residues. Germline V gene lookup returns CDR1 SEHNR and CDR2 FQNEAQ (reference sequence). The V and J ends lost 3 bases and 6 bases respectively, with 12 bases between them.

V and J are TRBV4-3 and TRBJ2-7, with a tentative D call TRBD1 (5 bases). CDR3 length: 14 amino acids. Deletions cut 2 bases from V and 2 bases from J, with 10 bases between. Germline CDR1 and CDR2: LGHNA and YSLEER. CDR3 loop: CASSQLKGPYEQYF. The CDR3 DNA reads as TGCGCCAGCAGCCAATTAAAGGGGCCCTACGAGCAGTACTTC.

The rearrangement links TRBV20-1 to TRBJ2-7, with 10 bases identical to TRBD2. The CDR3 consists of 14 residues. Per germline, CDR1 DFQATT and CDR2 SNEGSKA (reference sequence). V gave up 1 base and J gave up 3 bases; unmatched junction bases: 3. The CDR3, as DNA: TGCAGTGCTAGAGCTCTAGCGGGAGACTACGAGCAGTACTTC. This encodes CSARALAGDYEQYF.

This clonotype has more than one count but fewer than ten. V gene TRBV19 combines with J gene TRBJ1-5; no firm D call. V shed 4 bases and J shed 0 bases, with 7 bases lying between them. Germline CDR1 reads LNHDA; CDR2 reads SQIVND (reference sequence). The CDR3 covers 14 residues. For the CDR3, the DNA is TGTGCCAGTAGTAAAGTCTATAGCAATCAGCCCCAGCATTTT. Translated, it gives CASSKVYSNQPQHF.

This clonotype was recorded many times. V usage is TRBV12-3 or TRBV12-4 and J usage is TRBJ2-1; maybe TRBD1 (7 bases). There are 17 residues in the CDR3. Trimming left V 7 bases short and J 3 bases short, with 22 bases between. As DNA, the CDR3 is TGTGCCAGCACTTCCGGAGGGGGCCCCGCGGTCTACAATGAGCAGTTCTTC. It codes for CASTSGGGPAVYNEQFF.

In DNA, the CDR3 is TGTGCCAGCACCTGGGCGACGGAAAATGAGCAGTTCTTC. The encoded protein is CASTWATENEQFF. This chain links TRBV18 with TRBJ2-1; D gene unclear. The germline V gene has CDR1 KGHSH and CDR2 LQKENI. V dropped 8 bases and J dropped 7 bases, with 15 bases sitting between them. This CDR3 region has 13 residues.

The rearrangement links TRBV30 to TRBJ1-2; D might be TRBD1 (6 bases). The CDR3 is 15 residues long. Trimming took 1 base from V and 0 from J, leaving 12 bases between them. Per germline, CDR1 GTSNPN and CDR2 SVGIG (reference sequence). CDR3 loop: CAWSGGAPSNYGYTF. CDR3 in DNA: TGTGCCTGGAGTGGGGGGGCACCCTCTAACTATGGCTACACCTTC.

The V gene is TRBV2, the J gene TRBJ2-7, with 11 bases fitting TRBD2. J gave up 0 bases and V 5 bases, and 9 bases lay outside the gene matches. The germline V gene encodes CDR1 SNHLY and CDR2 FYNNEI. The CDR3 is 17 residues long. CDR3 sequence reads: CASSNPGTSGSSYEQYF. The CDR3 DNA is TGTGCCAGCAGTAATCCCGGGACTAGCGGTAGCTCCTACGAGCAGTACTTC.

This clonotype was observed at least ten times. The chain employs TRBV4-3 and TRBJ1-2, with unresolved D. This CDR3 has 14 residues. Looked up from germline, CDR1 is LGHNA and CDR2 is YSLEER. V lost 4 bases, J lost 3 bases, and 12 bases lay in between. CDR3 region: CASSRMGWDYGYTF. The DNA of the CDR3 is TGCGCCAGCAGCCGGATGGGGTGGGACTATGGCTACACCTTC.

The chain recombines TRBV6-1 with TRBJ2-3, with no clear D. This CDR3 has 13 amino acids. Germline values: CDR1 MNHNS, CDR2 SASEGT. V lost 10 bases, J lost 6 bases, and 17 bases lay in between. The CDR3 nucleotides are TGTGCCACCGCAGACTCCTTGGGGGATACGCAGTATTTT. Translated: CATADSLGDTQYF.

This sequence joins TRBV7-4 and TRBJ1-5, with TRBD1 matching 11 bases. The V and J ends lost 4 bases and 5 bases, in that order; junction bases with no gene match: 1. Germline CDR1 SGHVT, CDR2 SQSDAQ. The CDR3 runs 14 residues. The CDR3 bases are TGTGCCAGCAGCTCGGACAGGGGGCATCAGCCCCAGCATTTT. Protein sequence: CASSSDRGHQPQHF.

The sample holds a few counts of this clonotype. The rearrangement links TRBV7-9 to TRBJ1-1, with D tentatively TRBD1 (6 bases). Trimming removed 7 bases at V and 7 bases at J, with 10 bases between. Germline-derived CDR1 and CDR2 are SEHNR and FQNEAQ (reference sequence). This CDR3 has 11 amino acids. CDR3 protein: CASTQGIEAFF. DNA for the CDR3: TGTGCCAGCACCCAGGGGATTGAAGCTTTCTTT.

In this sample, this clonotype turned up many times. The V call is TRBV7-8, the J call TRBJ1-3; unclear D gene. V dropped 3 bases and J dropped 4 bases, with 10 bases sitting between them. This CDR3 region has 14 residues. The V gene's germline CDR1 is SGHVS and CDR2 FQNEAQ. The CDR3 DNA is TGTGCCAGCAGCTTCGGGATGGGGGGAAACACCATATATTTT. Protein: CASSFGMGGNTIYF.

This clonotype was recorded a few times. The chain uses TRBV19 and TRBJ1-1, with a possible D match to TRBD1 (6 bases). Looked up from germline, CDR1 is LNHDA and CDR2 is SQIVND (reference sequence). V was clipped by 4 bases and J by 3 bases, with 15 bases between them. The CDR3 loop spans 15 amino acids. The CDR3 region has the DNA TGTGCCAGTAGTAGAACCTTGGACAGAGACACTGAAGCTTTCTTT. Amino acid sequence: CASSRTLDRDTEAFF.

Only a few counts were recorded for this clonotype. The rearrangement links TRBV7-2 to TRBJ1-1, with D perhaps matching TRBD1 (5 bases). Per the germline V gene, CDR1 is SGHTA and CDR2 is FQGNSA. V was cut by 2 bases and J by 0 bases, with 16 bases left in between. The CDR3 sequence is 17 residues long. CDR3 residues: CASSLLGLGHLNTEAFF. The CDR3 region has the DNA TGTGCCAGCAGCTTATTAGGTTTAGGACATTTGAACACTGAAGCTTTCTTT.

This clonotype was found many times. This chain joins TRBV7-2 and TRBJ1-4, with D unclear. Germline V gene sequence: CDR1 SGHTA, CDR2 FQGNSA. The V end lost 6 bases, the J end lost 3 bases, and 11 bases lay between the germline ends. This CDR3 comprises 14 residues. CDR3 sequence reads: CASRIQQSNEKLFF. As DNA, the CDR3 is TGTGCCAGCAGGATACAGCAGTCTAATGAAAAACTGTTTTTT.

The chain joins TRBV20-1 to TRBJ2-5, with unresolved D. The V and J ends lost 5 bases and 2 bases respectively, with 21 bases between them. Germline CDR1 and CDR2: DFQATT and SNEGSKA (reference sequence). The CDR3 is 16 amino acids. DNA of the CDR3: TGCAGTGCTGGAATCGAAAGGTGGGCGAATCAAGAGACCCAGTACTTC. Protein product: CSAGIERWANQETQYF.

The table lists this clonotype with a few counts. The gene calls are TRBV7-9 and TRBJ2-1; D is undetermined. There are 14 residues in the CDR3. CDR1 is SEHNR and CDR2 is FQNEAQ in the germline V gene (reference sequence). V was pared by 1 base and J by 3 bases, with 7 bases between. The CDR3 spells CASSLVADYNEQFF. The CDR3 DNA is TGTGCCAGCAGCTTAGTGGCAGACTACAATGAGCAGTTCTTC.

This clonotype has more than one count but fewer than ten. The chain uses TRBV11-3 and TRBJ2-1, with D tentatively TRBD2 (5 bases). Germline V gives CDR1 SGHNT, CDR2 YENEEA. The CDR3 extends over 14 amino acids. Trimming left V 5 bases short and J 6 bases short, with 14 bases between. CDR3 nucleotide sequence: TGTGCCAGCAGCCCACGAGAGCGGACCAATGAGCAGTTCTTC. As protein: CASSPRERTNEQFF.

The chain couples TRBV6-5 to TRBJ2-1; D may match TRBD1 or TRBD2 (5 bases each). The CDR3 spans 13 residues. Trimming shortened V by 8 bases and J by 8 bases, and 16 bases separated the two germline ends. The V gene's germline CDR1 is MNHEY and CDR2 SVGAGI. The CDR3 loop is CASFKSGTYEQFF. Written as DNA, the CDR3 is TGTGCCAGCTTCAAATCCGGGACGTATGAGCAGTTCTTC.

The chain has TRBV11-2 and TRBJ2-3, with D unclear. The CDR3 runs 15 residues. Germline CDR1 and CDR2: SGHAT and FQNNGV. V lost 4 bases and J lost 0, with 11 bases in between. CDR3 nucleotide sequence: TGTGCCAGCAGCTCCTTCGTAGGGAGCACAGATACGCAGTATTTT. It yields the protein CASSSFVGSTDTQYF.

The chain has TRBV7-2 and TRBJ2-1; D possibly corresponds to TRBD2 (6 bases). V was clipped by 7 bases and J by 3 bases, with 13 bases between them. The CDR3 contains 14 residues. The germline gives CDR1 SGHTA, CDR2 FQGNSA. For the CDR3, the DNA is TGTGCCAGCACCACGACTAGTCGCTACAATGAGCAGTTCTTC. It specifies CASTTTSRYNEQFF.

V is TRBV19 and J is TRBJ1-5; 10 bases fit TRBD1. Trimming cost V 10 bases and J 0 bases; bases outside gene matches: 9. The germline CDR1 and CDR2 sequences are LNHDA and SQIVND (reference sequence). CDR3 length equals 16 residues. CDR3 DNA sequence: TGTGCCACCGCCCTAAGGACAGGGGGTAGCAATCAGCCCCAGCATTTT. It yields the protein CATALRTGGSNQPQHF. The full variable domain, with the rest looked up from reference TRBV19 and TRBJ1-5, is DGGITQSPKYLFRKEGQNVTLSCEQNLNHDAMYWYRQDPGQGLRLIYYSQIVNDFQKGDIAEGYSVSREKKESFPLTVTSAQKNPTAFYLCATALRTGGSNQPQHFGDGTRLSIL.

This chain joins TRBV28 and TRBJ2-1; possible D gene TRBD1, 5 bases. The germline V gene has CDR1 MDHEN and CDR2 SYDVKM. The CDR3 length is 13 residues. V lost 8 bases and J lost 6, with 14 bases in between. The CDR3 DNA reads as TGTGCCAGCTCCCCTAAAGGGGTCAATGAGCAGTTCTTC. Its translation is CASSPKGVNEQFF.

This clonotype was detected a few times. This rearrangement joins TRBV7-2 to TRBJ2-1; the D is unclear. V was clipped by 0 bases and J by 5 bases, with 11 bases between them. This CDR3 has 15 residues. CDR1 and CDR2 from the germline V gene are SGHTA and FQGNSA. The CDR3: CASSLANSADNEQFF. As DNA, the CDR3 is TGTGCCAGCAGCTTAGCAAATTCCGCTGACAATGAGCAGTTCTTC.

The chain uses TRBV9 and TRBJ2-5; D is perhaps TRBD1 (7 bases). Germline values: CDR1 SGDLS, CDR2 YYNGEE. This CDR3 has 16 amino acids. The ends were cut back, 2 bases at V and 1 base at J, with 15 bases in the middle. The CDR3 coding sequence is TGTGCCAGCAGCGTCCAGGGGGGTTCGTTCCAAGAGACCCAGTACTTC. This sequence encodes CASSVQGGSFQETQYF.

The CDR3, as DNA: TGTGCCAGCAGGGACTTATCTAGCACAGATACGCAGTATTTT. Protein: CASRDLSSTDTQYF. The rearrangement links TRBV2 to TRBJ2-3; tentatively, D is TRBD2 (5 bases). The V gene lost 6 bases and the J gene lost 0 bases, with 10 bases spanning the gap. CDR3 length: 14 amino acids. Germline CDR1 SNHLY, CDR2 FYNNEI.

The chain recombines TRBV13 with TRBJ2-2; no firm D call. The CDR3 sequence is 14 residues long. V was clipped by 4 bases and J by 1 base, with 7 bases between them. Germline CDR1 is PRHDT and CDR2 is FYEKMQ (reference sequence). In DNA form, the CDR3 reads TGTGCCAGCAGCTACACAAGGAACACCGGGGAGCTGTTTTTT. Translation: CASSYTRNTGELFF.

V usage is TRBV7-9 and J usage is TRBJ1-2, with D tentatively TRBD1 (5 bases). The V and J ends lost 5 bases and 4 bases respectively, with 20 bases between them. The CDR3 is 16 amino acids. Germline V gene sequence: CDR1 SEHNR, CDR2 FQNEAQ (reference sequence). The CDR3 region has the DNA TGTGCCAGCAGCCCCCCAGACAGTTCAGGGATCTATGGCTACACCTTC. This encodes CASSPPDSSGIYGYTF.